A single sample is the source of the 2 T cell receptor beta chains below, sequenced in a study of T cell repertoires in cytomegalovirus infection (dated by TCRdb to between 2018 and 2021). The antigens these receptors bind are not known. The data were produced on an Illumina HiSeq 1500. The public reads were reprocessed in TCRdb via fastp at Q25 and MiXCR, keeping in-frame beta chains. When rows share a CDR3 protein, they turn into one entry using the most common DNA and genes. Across this sample there are under 850,000 distinct CDR3 sequences, with roughly 36% seen only once. Over 15% of the sample rests with the top ten. The treatment or condition label here, explained by the study, means: in vitro stimulation with specific CMV peptide epitopes to enrich CMV-specific T cells. Sequenced material: cultured PBMCs, taken from culture after CMV antigen stimulation. Every receptor here comes from a human donor in good health (CMV status not recorded). Some clones in this sample may be carry-over from other donors' samples.

The genes are TRBV20-1 and TRBJ2-7; the D is unclear. The CDR3 covers 13 residues. Germline V gene sequence: CDR1 DFQATT, CDR2 SNEGSKA (reference sequence). V was trimmed by 6 bases and J by 8 bases, leaving 20 bases between them. CDR3: CSAPQVAASQQYF. DNA for the CDR3: TGCAGTGCGCCCCAAGTTGCGGCCAGTCAGCAGTACTTC.

There are a few counts of this clonotype. The chain employs TRBV7-2 and TRBJ2-5, with D perhaps being TRBD1 or TRBD2 (6 bases each). Germline V gives CDR1 SGHTA, CDR2 FQGNSA. This CDR3 region has 14 residues. The V end lost 5 bases, the J end lost 5 bases, and 15 bases lay between the germline ends. As DNA, the CDR3 is TGTGCCAGCAGCCCAAGGGGGGCGTTCGAGACCCAGTACTTC. It encodes CASSPRGAFETQYF.